This T cell receptor (beta chain) was sequenced in a study of shared clonotypes between healthy human individuals. Clones were sequenced by immunoSEQ multiplex PCR, and TCRdb holds only the in-frame ones, with some missing. The sample lists 450,000 to 500,000 clones, more than 65% occurring once. V dropped 7 bases and J dropped 1 base, with 10 bases sitting between them. The CDR3 extends over 14 amino acids. The germline CDR1 and CDR2 sequences are WSHSY and SAAADI. The receptor's source is a woman aged 35 to 49 in good health. Some clones in this sample may be carry-over from other donors' samples. Material for sequencing was PBMCs. The V gene is TRBV10-2, the J gene TRBJ2-2; tentatively, D is TRBD1 (6 bases). CDR3 sequence (DNA): TGCGCCAGCACTAAACAGGGGAACACCGGGGAGCTGTTTTTT. Amino acid sequence: CASTKQGNTGELFF.